These T cell receptor beta chains were read from a single sample in a study of blood T cell repertoires in COVID-19. Generated by immunoSEQ multiplex PCR, the TCRdb table keeps only in-frame clones and is missing some. Of fewer than 450,000 clones listed, over 70% are singletons. The sample consisted of peripheral blood. These receptors were obtained from a woman aged 45-65 years with COVID-19, enrolled during active disease. Each CDR3 is given with its conserved first and last residue. A D gene is named only where the DNA matches it firmly. The size field is filled for only some rows; it gives once, few, many or a size class.

cdr3_nt: TGTGCCAGTAGTGCGGCCGGGACACTTTACGAGCAGTACTTC
cdr3_aa: CASSAAGTLYEQYF
j_call: TRBJ2-7
clone_size: few
d_call: -
v_call: TRBV19

cdr3_nt: TGTGCCAGCAGCGTTCGACACTCCCACGAGCAGTACTTC
cdr3_aa: CASSVRHSHEQYF
j_call: TRBJ2-7
clone_size: -
d_call: -
v_call: TRBV13

cdr3_nt: TGTGCCAGCAGCCAGGAGGCAGGGGGCCTGGGGGGCTATGGCTACACCTTC
cdr3_aa: CASSQEAGGLGGYGYTF
j_call: TRBJ1-2
clone_size: -
d_call: TRBD1
v_call: TRBV7-6

cdr3_nt: TGCGCCAGCAGTGAGTCGACCGGGGGGTTAATGAACACTGAAGCTTTCTTT
cdr3_aa: CASSESTGGLMNTEAFF
j_call: TRBJ1-1
clone_size: -
d_call: -
v_call: TRBV10-1

cdr3_nt: TGCGCCAGCAGCCAAGAGGCCGGACTAGTCTACAATGAGCAGTTCTTC
cdr3_aa: CASSQEAGLVYNEQFF
j_call: TRBJ2-1
clone_size: once
d_call: TRBD2
v_call: TRBV4-1

cdr3_nt: TGTGCCAGCAGCAAACTAGCGGGAGGGCCGGACACCGGGGAGCTGTTTTTT
cdr3_aa: CASSKLAGGPDTGELFF
j_call: TRBJ2-2
clone_size: -
d_call: TRBD2
v_call: TRBV6-2/TRBV6-3

cdr3_nt: TGTGCCAGCAGTTACTCCCAGAGCACAGATACGCAGTATTTT
cdr3_aa: CASSYSQSTDTQYF
j_call: TRBJ2-3
clone_size: -
d_call: -
v_call: TRBV6-6

cdr3_nt: TGTGCCAGTAGCAAATACACAGGGGCCGTCGTCTCTGGGGCCAACGTCCTGACTTTC
cdr3_aa: CASSKYTGAVVSGANVLTF
j_call: TRBJ2-6
clone_size: many
d_call: TRBD1
v_call: TRBV19

cdr3_nt: TGTGCCAGCAGCTTAGGTACGACTAGCGGGAGCTCCTACGAGCAGTACTTC
cdr3_aa: CASSLGTTSGSSYEQYF
j_call: TRBJ2-7
clone_size: -
d_call: TRBD2
v_call: TRBV7-2

cdr3_nt: TGCAGCGTTGAAGAAATCGGAGCGGGAAACACCATATATTTT
cdr3_aa: CSVEEIGAGNTIYF
j_call: TRBJ1-3
clone_size: -
d_call: -
v_call: TRBV29-1

cdr3_nt: TGTGCCAGCTCAACTACTAGAGACAACTACGAGCAGTACTTC
cdr3_aa: CASSTTRDNYEQYF
j_call: TRBJ2-7
clone_size: -
d_call: -
v_call: TRBV18

cdr3_nt: TGTGCCAGCTCACCACTAGCGGGAGTCCAACTTACAGATACGCAGTATTTT
cdr3_aa: CASSPLAGVQLTDTQYF
j_call: TRBJ2-3
clone_size: -
d_call: TRBD2
v_call: TRBV18

cdr3_nt: TGTGCCAGCAGGGGACAGGGGAACAATCAGCCCCAGCATTTT
cdr3_aa: CASRGQGNNQPQHF
j_call: TRBJ1-5
clone_size: -
d_call: TRBD1
v_call: TRBV5-5

cdr3_nt: TGTGCCAGCAGCTTGAGGGGAGGAGTTCTCTACAATGAGCAGTTCTTC
cdr3_aa: CASSLRGGVLYNEQFF
j_call: TRBJ2-1
clone_size: -
d_call: -
v_call: TRBV5-8

cdr3_nt: TGTGCCAGCAGTTACTGGGGACAGGCCTACGAGCAGTACTTC
cdr3_aa: CASSYWGQAYEQYF
j_call: TRBJ2-7
clone_size: -
d_call: TRBD1
v_call: TRBV6-6